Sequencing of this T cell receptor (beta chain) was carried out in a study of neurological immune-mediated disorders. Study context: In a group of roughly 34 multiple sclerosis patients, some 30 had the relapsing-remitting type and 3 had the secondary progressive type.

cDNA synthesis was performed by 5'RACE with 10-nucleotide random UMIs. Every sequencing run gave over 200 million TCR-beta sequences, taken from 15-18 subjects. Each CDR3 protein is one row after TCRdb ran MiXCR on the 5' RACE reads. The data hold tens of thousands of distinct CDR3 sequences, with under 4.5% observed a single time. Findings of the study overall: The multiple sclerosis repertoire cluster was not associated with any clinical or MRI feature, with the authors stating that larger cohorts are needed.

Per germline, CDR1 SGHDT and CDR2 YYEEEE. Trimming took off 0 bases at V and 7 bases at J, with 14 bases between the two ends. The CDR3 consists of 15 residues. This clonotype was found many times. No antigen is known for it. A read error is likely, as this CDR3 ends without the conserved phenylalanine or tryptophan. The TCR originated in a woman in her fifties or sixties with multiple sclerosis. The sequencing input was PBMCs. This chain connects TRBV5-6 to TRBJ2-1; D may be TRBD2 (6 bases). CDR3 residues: CASSLVLLAGNEQFL. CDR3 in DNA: TGTGCCAGCAGCTTGGTTCTACTAGCAGGGAATGAGCAGTTCTTA.